The entry below gives a single T cell receptor (beta chain) sequence along with its context. The sample belongs to a study of blood T cell repertoires in COVID-19. Turning to the study itself: Specimens from acute and convalescent COVID-19 originated in the United States, Italy and Spain. T cells, B-cell-depleted T cells, or PBMCs provided the cDNA or gDNA that served as material.

Trimming took off 4 bases at V and 8 bases at J, with 8 bases between the two ends. CDR3 size: 12 residues. TCRdb's copy holds only in-frame clones and misses some; the assay was immunoSEQ multiplex PCR. The sample carries over 200,000 clones, approximately 87% recorded once. This receptor was obtained from a man between 60 and 70 years old who had recovered from COVID-19. Sequenced input: peripheral blood. The rearrangement joins TRBV12-3 or TRBV12-4 to TRBJ1-4, with D possibly being TRBD1 (5 bases). Here the CDR3 reads CASSSGREKLFF. The DNA for the CDR3 is TGTGCCAGCAGTTCAGGGAGGGAAAAACTGTTTTTT.